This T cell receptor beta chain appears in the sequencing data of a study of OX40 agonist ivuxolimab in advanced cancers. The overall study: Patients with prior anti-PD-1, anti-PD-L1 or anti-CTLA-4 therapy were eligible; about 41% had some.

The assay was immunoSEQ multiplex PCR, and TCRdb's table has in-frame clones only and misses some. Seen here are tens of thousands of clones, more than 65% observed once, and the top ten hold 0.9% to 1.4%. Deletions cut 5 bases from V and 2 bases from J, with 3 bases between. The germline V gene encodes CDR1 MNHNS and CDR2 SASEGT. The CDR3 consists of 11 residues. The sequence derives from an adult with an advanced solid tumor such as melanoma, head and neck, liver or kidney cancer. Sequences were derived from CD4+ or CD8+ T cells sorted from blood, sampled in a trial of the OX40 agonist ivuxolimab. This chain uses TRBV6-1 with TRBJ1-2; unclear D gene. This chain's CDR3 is CASSTNYGYTF. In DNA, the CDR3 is TGTGCCAGCAGTACGAACTATGGCTACACCTTC.